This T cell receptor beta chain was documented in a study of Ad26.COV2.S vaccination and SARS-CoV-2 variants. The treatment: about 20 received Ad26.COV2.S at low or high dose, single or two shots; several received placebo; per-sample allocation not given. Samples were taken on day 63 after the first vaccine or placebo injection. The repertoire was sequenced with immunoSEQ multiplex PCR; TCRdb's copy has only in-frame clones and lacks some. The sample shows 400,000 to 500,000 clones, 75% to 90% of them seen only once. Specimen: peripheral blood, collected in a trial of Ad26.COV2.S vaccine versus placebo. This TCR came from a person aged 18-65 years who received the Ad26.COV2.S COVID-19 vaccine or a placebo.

The CDR3 spells CASSYSDPGGNEQFF. CDR3 bases: TGTGCCAGCAGTTACTCTGACCCGGGTGGGAATGAGCAGTTCTTC. The chain employs TRBV6-5 and TRBJ2-1; D not certain. CDR1 is MNHEY, CDR2 SVGAGI, per germline. V was shortened by 0 bases and J by 7 bases, with 13 bases between the two germline ends. There are 15 residues in the CDR3.